This TCR beta chain comes out of a study of blood T cell repertoires in COVID-19. Using immunoSEQ multiplex PCR, the repertoire was profiled, and TCRdb retains in-frame clones only, with some absent. The data hold approximately 190,000 clones, with less than 90% observed a single time. CDR1 is SGHVS, CDR2 FQNEAQ, per germline. The CDR3 contains 14 residues. Between the trimmed V and J ends, which lost 4 bases and 2 bases, there was a span of 12 bases. The J gene is TRBJ2-7, the V gene TRBV7-8; perhaps TRBD2 as D (7 bases). This receptor was identified in a middle-aged woman with acute or convalescent COVID-19. The sequenced sample was peripheral blood. The CDR3 is CASSWGGPPYEQYF. CDR3 nucleotides: TGTGCCAGCAGCTGGGGGGGGCCCCCCTACGAGCAGTACTTC.